The T cell receptor beta chain under discussion was sequenced for a study of blood T cell repertoires in COVID-19. Study details: PBMCs, B-cell-depleted T cells, or T cells were the source of the cDNA or gDNA that made up the material.

CDR3 length: 15 residues. Per germline, CDR1 SGHNT and CDR2 YYREEE (reference sequence). J gave up 4 bases and V 2 bases, and 6 bases lay outside the gene matches. Assay: immunoSEQ multiplex PCR; the TCRdb copy retains only in-frame clones and omits some. The repertoire includes about 170,000 clones, around 82% of them detected once, and approximately 7% sits in the top ten. The sequenced sample was peripheral blood. The clonotype comes from a man at least 80 years old with COVID-19, enrolled during active disease. This chain joins TRBV5-4 and TRBJ1-2; 9 nucleotides match TRBD1. Here the CDR3 reads CASSFNRGQSYGYTF. In DNA, the CDR3 is TGTGCCAGCAGCTTTAACAGGGGGCAAAGCTATGGCTACACCTTC.